Each of the 16 T cell receptor beta chains below was sequenced from the same sample in a study of T-cell memory formation after mild COVID-19. TCRdb independently ran MiXCR on the 5' RACE reads; one entry per CDR3 protein. Here the sample spans around 340,000 distinct CDR3 sequences, approximately 15% being singletons. Material: PBMCs or a T cell subset sorted from them (not recorded which). Source of these receptors: a man in his late teens or twenties who had mild COVID-19 (a few samples of this study predate the infection). Cell type and time point are not known.

This chain connects TRBV5-1 to TRBJ2-3; 10 bases agree with TRBD2. The CDR3 sequence is 20 residues long. V trimming: 1 base; J trimming: 6 bases; junction bases outside the gene matches: 20. The germline gives CDR1 SGHRS, CDR2 YFSETQ. DNA of the CDR3: TGCGCCAGCAGCTTGAGCCCCCCAATTCTAGCGGGGGTCCTAGACGATACGCAGTATTTT. Amino acids: CASSLSPPILAGVLDDTQYF.

The V gene is TRBV3-1, the J gene TRBJ1-2; D call uncertain. This CDR3 has 14 residues. Trimming pared 4 bases from V and 4 bases from J, leaving 13 bases between. CDR1 is LGHDT and CDR2 is YNNKEL in the germline V gene (reference sequence). For the CDR3, the DNA is TGTGCCAGCAGCCTCCCCGGGCATCCCTATGGCTACACCTTC. Translation gives CASSLPGHPYGYTF.

This chain uses TRBV20-1 with TRBJ2-1; 10 bases agree with TRBD2. J was trimmed by 8 bases and V by 1 base; bases with no gene match: 20. The CDR3 spans 19 residues. The germline gives CDR1 DFQATT, CDR2 SNEGSKA (reference sequence). CDR3 coding DNA: TGCAGTGCTAGAGGTCGGGGAGCGGGGGGGCCAACTGGAGGGCATGAGCAGTTCTTC. It specifies CSARGRGAGGPTGGHEQFF.

Only a few counts were recorded for this clonotype. In DNA, the CDR3 is TGTGCCAGCAGCCAACAGTCCGGTTGGGGGGCCGGCAATCAGCCCCAGCATTTT. Protein sequence: CASSQQSGWGAGNQPQHF. This rearrangement joins TRBV4-2 to TRBJ1-5; weak D call: TRBD1 (6 bases). Germline CDR1 and CDR2: LGHNA and YNFKEQ. There are 18 residues in the CDR3. Trimming took off 2 bases at V and 2 bases at J, with 19 bases between the two ends.

In this sample, this clonotype turned up a few times. An end of the junction differs from the germline gene, which may be a read error. The chain recombines TRBV15 with TRBJ1-6; 9 nucleotides align to TRBD1. Germline V gene data show CDR1 as LNHNV and CDR2 as YYDKDF (reference sequence). CDR3 size: 16 residues. Here the CDR3 reads CDTSRAGQGYSSPLHF. The CDR3 nucleotides read TGTGACACCAGCAGAGCAGGACAGGGGTATAGTTCACCCCTCCACTTT.

This clonotype appeared a few times. This chain's CDR3 is CASSFRGALLFETQYF. The CDR3 DNA reads TGTGCCAGCAGCTTCCGGGGGGCTCTCCTTTTCGAAACGCAGTATTTT. V gene TRBV5-6 combines with J gene TRBJ2-3; TRBD2 might be the D (7 bases). CDR3 length equals 16 residues. With 2 bases removed from V and 9 bases from J, the gap between germline ends came to 22 bases. Germline V lookup: CDR1 SGHDT, CDR2 YYEEEE.

This clonotype has more than one count but fewer than ten. The CDR3 DNA follows: TGTGCCAGCAGCCAAGGTCTGGCTGTCAGGGGAAGGTATGGCTACACCTTC. Amino acid sequence: CASSQGLAVRGRYGYTF. V is TRBV3-1 and J is TRBJ1-2, with D possibly TRBD1 on 6 matching bases. V shed 1 base and J shed 5 bases, with 20 bases lying between them. The CDR3 contains 17 residues. CDR1 and CDR2 (germline): LGHDT, YNNKEL (reference sequence).

This chain links TRBV27 with TRBJ2-1, with D possibly matching TRBD2 (5 bases). Germline V gene sequence: CDR1 MNHEY, CDR2 SMNVEV (reference sequence). Trimming removed 5 bases from V and 0 bases from J, with 20 bases in between. The length of the CDR3 is 18 residues. In DNA, the CDR3 is TGTGCCAGCAGTCCGTTTCTAGCAGTGGGGAGCTCCTACAATGAGCAGTTCTTC. Protein sequence: CASSPFLAVGSSYNEQFF.

The chain combines TRBV10-3 with TRBJ2-1; D is unclear. Germline V gives CDR1 ENHRY, CDR2 SYGVKD. Trimming took 0 bases from V and 7 from J, leaving 10 bases between them. The CDR3 extends over 14 amino acids. The CDR3 is CAISESWDLNEQFF. DNA for the CDR3: TGTGCCATCAGTGAGTCTTGGGATTTGAATGAGCAGTTCTTC.

The rearrangement links TRBV7-9 to TRBJ2-4, with D possibly being TRBD1 (6 bases). This CDR3 region has 18 residues. Trimming cost V 1 base and J 0 bases, with 16 bases left between them. Germline V CDR1 and CDR2: SEHNR, FQNEAQ (reference sequence). CDR3 nucleotides: TGTGCCAGCAGCTTAGGGGAGTTGGACAGTCTAGCCAAAAACATTCAGTACTTC. It encodes CASSLGELDSLAKNIQYF.

This clonotype was counted many times. J is TRBJ1-1 and V is TRBV12-3 or TRBV12-4; a possible D gene is TRBD1 (6 bases). This CDR3 spans 13 amino acids. With 6 bases removed from V and 3 bases from J, the gap between germline ends came to 11 bases. CDR3 in DNA: TGTGCCAGCAGATTTACAGGGTACACTGAAGCTTTCTTT. Protein product: CASRFTGYTEAFF.

This clonotype was observed a handful of times. The rearrangement links TRBV20-1 to TRBJ2-7; the D gene could be TRBD1 or TRBD2 (5 bases each). The CDR3 has 13 residues. Trimming removed 5 bases at V and 1 base at J, with 12 bases between. Germline loops: CDR1 DFQATT, CDR2 SNEGSKA (reference sequence). The CDR3 is CSAWVGGSYEQYF. DNA for the CDR3: TGCAGTGCTTGGGTTGGGGGTTCCTACGAGCAGTACTTC.

In its sample, this clonotype was seen a few times. The chain links TRBV7-9 to TRBJ2-7; no reliable D call. This CDR3 has 13 amino acids. Trimming pared 2 bases from V and 4 bases from J, leaving 9 bases between. The germline gives CDR1 SEHNR, CDR2 FQNEAQ (reference sequence). The CDR3 DNA reads TGTGCCAGCAGCTTAAACGACGCTTACGAGCAGTACGTC. This gives the protein CASSLNDAYEQYV.

The table lists this clonotype with a few counts. The genes are TRBV5-1 and TRBJ1-1, with TRBD1 matching 8 bases. The CDR3 runs to 15 residues. Germline V lookup: CDR1 SGHRS, CDR2 YFSETQ. V lost 5 bases and J lost 8; bases outside the gene matches: 14. CDR3 protein: CASRTGDRRREEAFF. In nucleotides, the CDR3 is TGCGCCAGCAGAACCGGGGACAGGCGTCGTGAGGAAGCTTTCTTT.

The chain couples TRBV7-9 to TRBJ2-7; 9 positions agree with TRBD1. The CDR3 runs to 14 residues. V was clipped by 2 bases and J by 5 bases; unmatched bases: 4. CDR1 and CDR2 from the germline V gene are SEHNR and FQNEAQ (reference sequence). CDR3 in DNA: TGTGCCAGCAGCTTAAGGGGACAGGGCGACGAGCAGTACTTC. Amino acids: CASSLRGQGDEQYF.

This clonotype was observed at least ten times. The chain is built from TRBV7-3 and TRBJ2-1, with no clear D. V was clipped by 3 bases and J by 6 bases, with 6 bases between them. This CDR3 is 12 amino acids long. CDR1 is SGHTA, CDR2 FQGTGA, per germline. The CDR3 loop is CASSFLFNEQFF. The CDR3 nucleotides are TGTGCCAGCAGCTTTCTTTTCAATGAGCAGTTCTTC.